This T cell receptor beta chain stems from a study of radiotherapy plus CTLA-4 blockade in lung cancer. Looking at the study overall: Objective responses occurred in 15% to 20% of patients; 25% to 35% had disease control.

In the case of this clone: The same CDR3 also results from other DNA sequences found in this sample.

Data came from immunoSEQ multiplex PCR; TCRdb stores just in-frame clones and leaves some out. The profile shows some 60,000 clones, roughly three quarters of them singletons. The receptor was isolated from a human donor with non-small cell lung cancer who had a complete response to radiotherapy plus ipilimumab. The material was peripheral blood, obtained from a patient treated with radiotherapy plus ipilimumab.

In DNA, the CDR3 is TGTGCCAGCTCACTGGGACTAGCGGGCCCAGATACGCAGTATTTT. Its translation: CASSLGLAGPDTQYF. This chain links TRBV18 with TRBJ2-3; 12 bases align to TRBD2. The V gene end was trimmed by 4 bases and the J gene end by 4 bases; junction bases not matched to a gene: 3. The germline CDR1 and CDR2 sequences are KGHSH and LQKENI. The CDR3 loop spans 15 amino acids.